These T cell receptor beta chains were read from a single sample in a study of response to subunit inactivated influenza vaccine. One entry per CDR3 protein results from TCRdb running MiXCR on the RT-PCR reads. The table records hundreds of thousands of distinct CDR3 sequences, 15% to 19% of them present only once. The sequenced sample was PBMCs from blood, obtained 12 days after vaccination. The receptor source for this set is a man aged 50-60 years who received an inactivated influenza vaccine. CDR3s include the opening cysteine and the closing phenylalanine or tryptophan. The D gene is left open where the match is weak. Size tells how often a clone was seen (once, few, many) or the class of an expanded clone, and some rows leave it out.

v_call: TRBV6-1
clone_size: NA
d_call: TRBD2
j_call: TRBJ2-1
cdr3_aa: CASSPGTSVHDEQFF
cdr3_nt: TGTGCCAGCAGTCCCGGGACTAGCGTTCACGATGAGCAGTTCTTC

v_call: TRBV5-5
clone_size: many
d_call: NA
j_call: TRBJ1-4
cdr3_aa: CASSLTVAGYEKLFF
cdr3_nt: TGTGCCAGCAGCTTGACCGTCGCTGGCTACGAAAAACTGTTTTTT

v_call: TRBV25-1
clone_size: few
d_call: TRBD2
j_call: TRBJ2-1
cdr3_aa: CASRGTSGRSYNEQFF
cdr3_nt: TGTGCCAGCAGGGGGACTAGCGGGAGGTCCTACAATGAGCAGTTCTTC

v_call: TRBV7-2
clone_size: few
d_call: TRBD1
j_call: TRBJ2-1
cdr3_aa: CASSILGQGGNEQFF
cdr3_nt: TGTGCCAGCAGCATCTTGGGACAGGGGGGGAATGAGCAGTTCTTC

v_call: TRBV20-1
clone_size: few
d_call: NA
j_call: TRBJ2-2
cdr3_aa: CSATDNTGELFF
cdr3_nt: TGCAGTGCAACGGACAACACCGGGGAGCTGTTTTTT

v_call: TRBV4-3
clone_size: few
d_call: TRBD2
j_call: TRBJ2-7
cdr3_aa: CASSQDRTSGHYEQYF
cdr3_nt: TGCGCCAGCAGCCAAGATCGGACTAGCGGGCACTACGAGCAGTACTTC

v_call: TRBV15
clone_size: NA
d_call: TRBD2
j_call: TRBJ2-3
cdr3_aa: CATSRGGSGVVDTQYF
cdr3_nt: TGTGCCACCAGCAGAGGGGGAAGCGGGGTGGTAGATACGCAGTATTTT

v_call: TRBV6-1
clone_size: NA
d_call: NA
j_call: TRBJ1-5
cdr3_aa: CASSTETDYSNQPQHF
cdr3_nt: TGTGCCAGCAGTACAGAGACAGATTATAGCAATCAGCCCCAGCATTTT

v_call: TRBV5-1
clone_size: many
d_call: NA
j_call: TRBJ2-2
cdr3_aa: CASSLGSHTGELFF
cdr3_nt: TGCGCCAGCAGCTTGGGCAGCCACACCGGGGAGCTGTTTTTT

v_call: TRBV7-2
clone_size: few
d_call: NA
j_call: TRBJ2-2
cdr3_aa: CASSLWTAPGTGELFF
cdr3_nt: TGTGCCAGCAGCTTATGGACAGCCCCTGGGACCGGGGAGCTGTTTTTT

v_call: TRBV20-1
clone_size: NA
d_call: TRBD2
j_call: TRBJ2-3
cdr3_aa: CSAIAGHTDTQYF
cdr3_nt: TGCAGTGCCATAGCGGGGCACACAGATACGCAGTATTTT

v_call: TRBV12-3/TRBV12-4
clone_size: many
d_call: TRBD1
j_call: TRBJ1-1
cdr3_aa: CASSRTGPGAFF
cdr3_nt: TGTGCCAGCAGCCGGACAGGGCCAGGGGCTTTCTTT

v_call: TRBV5-5
clone_size: NA
d_call: NA
j_call: TRBJ2-3
cdr3_aa: CASSLGPTGGTDTQYF
cdr3_nt: TGTGCCAGCAGCCTAGGACCAACCGGCGGCACAGATACGCAGTATTTT

v_call: TRBV5-1
clone_size: few
d_call: NA
j_call: TRBJ2-1
cdr3_aa: CASSLAGDHNEQFF
cdr3_nt: TGCGCCAGCAGCTTGGCGGGGGACCACAATGAGCAGTTCTTC

v_call: TRBV28
clone_size: NA
d_call: TRBD1
j_call: TRBJ2-7
cdr3_aa: CASAGTGASDEQYF
cdr3_nt: TGTGCCAGCGCAGGGACAGGGGCGTCAGACGAGCAGTACTTC

v_call: TRBV15
clone_size: NA
d_call: NA
j_call: TRBJ2-5
cdr3_aa: CATSRGHQETQYF
cdr3_nt: TGTGCCACCAGCAGGGGACATCAAGAGACCCAGTACTTC

v_call: TRBV20-1
clone_size: NA
d_call: NA
j_call: TRBJ2-1
cdr3_aa: CSAARVGGGSYNEQFF
cdr3_nt: TGCAGTGCCGCCAGGGTAGGGGGTGGGTCCTACAATGAGCAGTTCTTC

v_call: TRBV30
clone_size: many
d_call: NA
j_call: TRBJ2-2
cdr3_aa: CAWSSLAINTGELFF
cdr3_nt: TGTGCCTGGAGTAGCCTAGCAATAAACACCGGGGAGCTGTTTTTT

v_call: TRBV12-3/TRBV12-4
clone_size: few
d_call: NA
j_call: TRBJ2-5
cdr3_aa: CASRGQTNQETQYF
cdr3_nt: TGTGCCAGCAGGGGCCAGACCAACCAAGAGACCCAGTACTTC

v_call: TRBV7-9
clone_size: NA
d_call: NA
j_call: TRBJ2-1
cdr3_aa: CASSLKQGYNEQFF
cdr3_nt: TGTGCCAGCAGCTTAAAACAGGGCTACAATGAGCAGTTCTTC

v_call: TRBV5-1
clone_size: many
d_call: NA
j_call: TRBJ2-6
cdr3_aa: CASSMDAHSGANVLTF
cdr3_nt: TGCGCCAGCAGCATGGACGCCCACTCTGGGGCCAACGTCCTGACTTTC

v_call: TRBV20-1
clone_size: NA
d_call: TRBD2
j_call: TRBJ2-3
cdr3_aa: CSARDSGRANTQYF
cdr3_nt: TGCAGTGCTAGAGATAGCGGGAGGGCGAATACGCAGTATTTT

v_call: TRBV29-1
clone_size: NA
d_call: NA
j_call: TRBJ2-7
cdr3_aa: CSVETEGGNYEQYF
cdr3_nt: TGCAGCGTTGAGACCGAGGGAGGAAACTACGAGCAGTACTTC

v_call: TRBV5-6
clone_size: few
d_call: NA
j_call: TRBJ2-3
cdr3_aa: CASSLTGGELAGIDTQYF
cdr3_nt: TGTGCCAGCAGCTTGACAGGGGGCGAACTAGCGGGAATAGATACGCAGTATTTT

v_call: TRBV7-6
clone_size: few
d_call: TRBD2
j_call: TRBJ2-1
cdr3_aa: CASSPRVAGGFGEQFF
cdr3_nt: TGTGCCAGCAGCCCCAGGGTAGCGGGAGGATTCGGTGAGCAGTTCTTC

v_call: TRBV10-3
clone_size: NA
d_call: TRBD1
j_call: TRBJ2-2
cdr3_aa: CAISDDRGQSTGELFF
cdr3_nt: TGTGCCATCAGTGATGACAGGGGGCAGTCCACCGGGGAGCTGTTTTTT

v_call: TRBV7-2
clone_size: NA
d_call: NA
j_call: TRBJ2-4
cdr3_aa: CASSLGPAGHIQYF
cdr3_nt: TGTGCCAGCAGCTTAGGCCCCGCGGGGCACATTCAGTACTTC

v_call: TRBV5-1
clone_size: NA
d_call: TRBD1
j_call: TRBJ2-7
cdr3_aa: CASSSTGVSSYEQYF
cdr3_nt: TGCGCCAGCAGCTCTACAGGGGTAAGCTCCTACGAGCAGTACTTC

v_call: TRBV28
clone_size: few
d_call: NA
j_call: TRBJ2-1
cdr3_aa: CASRGYYEQFF
cdr3_nt: TGTGCCAGCAGGGGTTATTATGAGCAGTTCTTC

v_call: TRBV12-3/TRBV12-4
clone_size: few
d_call: TRBD2
j_call: TRBJ2-2
cdr3_aa: CASSPYSGGIPGELFF
cdr3_nt: TGTGCCAGCAGTCCCTATAGCGGGGGGATTCCCGGGGAGCTGTTTTTT

v_call: TRBV7-9
clone_size: few
d_call: NA
j_call: TRBJ1-1
cdr3_aa: CASSLVPGSNTEAFF
cdr3_nt: TGTGCCAGCAGCTTAGTTCCGGGGTCGAACACTGAAGCTTTCTTT

v_call: TRBV6-5
clone_size: few
d_call: TRBD2
j_call: TRBJ2-3
cdr3_aa: CASSSCVASGTLSTDTQYF
cdr3_nt: TGTGCCAGCAGTTCCTGCGTAGCGAGCGGGACCCTAAGCACAGATACGCAGTATTTT

v_call: TRBV6-2/TRBV6-3
clone_size: NA
d_call: NA
j_call: TRBJ2-1
cdr3_aa: CASSYLLDEQFF
cdr3_nt: TGTGCCAGCAGTTACCTCCTGGATGAGCAGTTCTTC

v_call: TRBV7-2
clone_size: few
d_call: NA
j_call: TRBJ1-3
cdr3_aa: CASSSWGLTGNTIYF
cdr3_nt: TGTGCCAGCAGCTCCTGGGGTTTGACCGGAAACACCATATATTTT

v_call: TRBV4-1
clone_size: NA
d_call: NA
j_call: TRBJ1-2
cdr3_aa: CASSQQAGANYGYTF
cdr3_nt: TGCGCCAGCAGCCAACAGGCCGGGGCTAACTATGGCTACACCTTC

v_call: TRBV18
clone_size: NA
d_call: TRBD1
j_call: TRBJ2-3
cdr3_aa: CASSRGQALLVTQYF
cdr3_nt: TGTGCCAGCTCGAGGGGACAGGCCTTACTCGTTACGCAGTATTTT

v_call: TRBV20-1
clone_size: few
d_call: TRBD1
j_call: TRBJ2-7
cdr3_aa: CSAPDRGRYEQYF
cdr3_nt: TGCAGTGCGCCTGACAGGGGGCGGTACGAGCAGTACTTC

v_call: TRBV24-1
clone_size: NA
d_call: NA
j_call: TRBJ1-5
cdr3_aa: CATSDARGSNQPQHF
cdr3_nt: TGTGCCACCAGTGACGCTCGGGGGTCGAATCAGCCCCAGCATTTT

v_call: TRBV7-9
clone_size: few
d_call: NA
j_call: TRBJ2-1
cdr3_aa: CASSLVRGYNEQFF
cdr3_nt: TGTGCCAGCAGCTTAGTAAGAGGATACAATGAGCAGTTCTTC

v_call: TRBV4-2
clone_size: few
d_call: TRBD2
j_call: TRBJ2-7
cdr3_aa: CASSLERLLEDGTSGSHRYEQYF
cdr3_nt: TGTGCCAGCAGCCTAGAGAGGTTGTTGGAGGATGGGACTAGCGGGAGTCATAGGTACGAGCAGTACTTC

v_call: TRBV29-1
clone_size: few
d_call: TRBD1
j_call: TRBJ2-5
cdr3_aa: CSVNTGGTVYQETQYF
cdr3_nt: TGCAGCGTTAACACAGGGGGCACGGTTTACCAAGAGACCCAGTACTTC

v_call: TRBV5-5
clone_size: many
d_call: NA
j_call: TRBJ2-5
cdr3_aa: CASSLTGEETQYF
cdr3_nt: TGTGCCAGCAGCTTAACCGGGGAGGAGACCCAGTACTTC